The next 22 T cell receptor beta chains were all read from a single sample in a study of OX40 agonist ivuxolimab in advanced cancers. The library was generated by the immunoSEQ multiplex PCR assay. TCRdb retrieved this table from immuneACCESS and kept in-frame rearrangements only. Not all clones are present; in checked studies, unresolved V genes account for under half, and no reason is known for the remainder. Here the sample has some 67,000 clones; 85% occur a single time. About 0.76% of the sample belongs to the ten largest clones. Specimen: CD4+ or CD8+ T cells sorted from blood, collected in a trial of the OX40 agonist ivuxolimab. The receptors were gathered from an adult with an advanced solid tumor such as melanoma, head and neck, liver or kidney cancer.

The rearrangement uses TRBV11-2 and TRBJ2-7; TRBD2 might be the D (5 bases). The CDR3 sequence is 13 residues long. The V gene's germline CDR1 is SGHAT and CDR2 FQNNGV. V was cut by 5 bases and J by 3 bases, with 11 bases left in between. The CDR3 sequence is CASSRLRDYEQYF. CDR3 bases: TGTGCCAGCAGCCGCCTCCGGGACTACGAGCAGTACTTC.

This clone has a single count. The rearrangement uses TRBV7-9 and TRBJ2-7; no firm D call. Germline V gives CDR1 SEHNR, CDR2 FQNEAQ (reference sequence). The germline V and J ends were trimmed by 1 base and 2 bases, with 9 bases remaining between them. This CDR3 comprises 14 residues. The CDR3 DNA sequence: TGTGCCAGCAGCTTAGGTCAGAGAACCTACGAGCAGTACTTC. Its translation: CASSLGQRTYEQYF.

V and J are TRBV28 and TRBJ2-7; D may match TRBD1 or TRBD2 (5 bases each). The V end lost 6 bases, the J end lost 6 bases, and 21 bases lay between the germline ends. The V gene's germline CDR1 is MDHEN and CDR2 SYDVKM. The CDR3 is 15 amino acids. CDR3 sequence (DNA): TGTGCCAGCAGCCTCCCGGGACGTCAATCAGGCGAGCAGTACTTC. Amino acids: CASSLPGRQSGEQYF.

This CDR3 reads CASSPGRSTDTQYF. DNA for the CDR3: TGTGCCAGCTCACCGGGCAGGTCCACAGATACGCAGTATTTT. This rearrangement joins TRBV18 to TRBJ2-3; D remains ambiguous. The CDR3 has 14 amino acids. Germline values: CDR1 KGHSH, CDR2 LQKENI. Trimming shortened V by 3 bases and J by 2 bases, and 9 bases separated the two germline ends.

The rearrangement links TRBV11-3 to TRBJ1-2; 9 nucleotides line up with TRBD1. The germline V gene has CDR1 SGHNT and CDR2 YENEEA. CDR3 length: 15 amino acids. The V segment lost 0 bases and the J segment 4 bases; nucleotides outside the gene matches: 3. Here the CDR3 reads CASSLDTGGGYGYTF. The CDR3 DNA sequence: TGTGCCAGCAGCTTAGATACAGGGGGCGGCTATGGCTACACCTTC.

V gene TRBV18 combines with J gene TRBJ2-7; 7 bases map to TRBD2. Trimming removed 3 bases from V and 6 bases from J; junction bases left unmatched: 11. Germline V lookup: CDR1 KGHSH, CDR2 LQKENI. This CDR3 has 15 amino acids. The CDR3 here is CASSPQGLYLREQYF. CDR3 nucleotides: TGTGCCAGCTCACCGCAGGGACTATATCTACGCGAGCAGTACTTC.

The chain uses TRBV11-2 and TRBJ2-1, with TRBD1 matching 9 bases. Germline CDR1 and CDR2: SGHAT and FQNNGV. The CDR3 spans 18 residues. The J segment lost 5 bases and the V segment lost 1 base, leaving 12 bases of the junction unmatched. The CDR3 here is CASSLGRAQGAFDNEQFF. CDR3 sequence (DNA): TGTGCCAGCAGCTTAGGAAGGGCACAGGGGGCTTTCGACAATGAGCAGTTCTTC.

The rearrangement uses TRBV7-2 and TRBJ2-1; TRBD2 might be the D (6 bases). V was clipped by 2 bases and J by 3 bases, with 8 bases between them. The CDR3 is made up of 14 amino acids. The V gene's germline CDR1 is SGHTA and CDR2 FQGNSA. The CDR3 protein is CASSLRGNYNEQFF. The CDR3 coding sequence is TGTGCCAGCAGCTTACGGGGGAACTACAATGAGCAGTTCTTC.

CDR3 region: CASSLAPYNEQFF. The CDR3 DNA sequence: TGTGCCAGCAGCTTAGCTCCCTACAATGAGCAGTTCTTC. The chain links TRBV11-3 to TRBJ2-1; no definite D call. V was clipped by 1 base and J by 2 bases, with 3 bases between them. CDR3 length equals 13 residues. Germline CDR1 SGHNT, CDR2 YENEEA.

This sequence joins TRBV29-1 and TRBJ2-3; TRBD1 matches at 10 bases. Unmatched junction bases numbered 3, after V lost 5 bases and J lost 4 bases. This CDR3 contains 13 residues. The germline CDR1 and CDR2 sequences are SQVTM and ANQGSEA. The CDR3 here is CSVTGTGADTQYF. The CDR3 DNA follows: TGCAGCGTTACCGGGACAGGGGCAGATACGCAGTATTTT.

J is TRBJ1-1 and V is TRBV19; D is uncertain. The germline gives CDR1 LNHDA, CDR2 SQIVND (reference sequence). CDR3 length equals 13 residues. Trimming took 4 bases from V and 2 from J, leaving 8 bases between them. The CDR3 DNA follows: TGTGCCAGTAGTACCCAGGCCAACACTGAAGCTTTCTTT. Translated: CASSTQANTEAFF. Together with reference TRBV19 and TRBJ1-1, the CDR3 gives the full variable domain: DGGITQSPKYLFRKEGQNVTLSCEQNLNHDAMYWYRQDPGQGLRLIYYSQIVNDFQKGDIAEGYSVSREKKESFPLTVTSAQKNPTAFYLCASSTQANTEAFFGQGTRLTVV.

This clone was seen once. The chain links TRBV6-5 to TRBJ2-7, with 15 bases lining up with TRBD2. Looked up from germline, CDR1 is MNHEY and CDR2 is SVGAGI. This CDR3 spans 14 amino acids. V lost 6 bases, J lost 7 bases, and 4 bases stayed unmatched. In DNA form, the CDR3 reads TGTGCCAGCAGCCTCGGACTAGCGGGAGGGGAGCAGTACTTC. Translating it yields CASSLGLAGGEQYF.

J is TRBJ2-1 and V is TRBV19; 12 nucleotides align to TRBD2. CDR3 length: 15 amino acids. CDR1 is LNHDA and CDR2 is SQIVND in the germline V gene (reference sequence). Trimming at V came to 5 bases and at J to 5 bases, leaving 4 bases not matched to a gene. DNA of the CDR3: TGTGCCAGTAGTCAACTAGCGGGAGGTAACAATGAGCAGTTCTTC. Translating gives CASSQLAGGNNEQFF.

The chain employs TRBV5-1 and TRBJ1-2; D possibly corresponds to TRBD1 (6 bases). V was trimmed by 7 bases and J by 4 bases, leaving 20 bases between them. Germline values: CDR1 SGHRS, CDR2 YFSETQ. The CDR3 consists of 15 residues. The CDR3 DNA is TGCGCCAGCGCGGCGGACAGAGTTTCGGTCTATGGCTACACCTTC. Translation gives CASAADRVSVYGYTF.

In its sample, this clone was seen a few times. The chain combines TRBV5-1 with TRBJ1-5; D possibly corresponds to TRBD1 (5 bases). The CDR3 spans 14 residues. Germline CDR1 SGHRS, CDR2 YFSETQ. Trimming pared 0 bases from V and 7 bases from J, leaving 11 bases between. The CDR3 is CASSLGEGWQPQHF. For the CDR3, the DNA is TGCGCCAGCAGCTTGGGGGAGGGGTGGCAGCCCCAGCATTTT.

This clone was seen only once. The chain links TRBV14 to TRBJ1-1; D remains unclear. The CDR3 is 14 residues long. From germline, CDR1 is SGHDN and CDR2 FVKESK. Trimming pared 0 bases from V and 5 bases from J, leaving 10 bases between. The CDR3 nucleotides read TGTGCCAGCAGCCAAGAATTGGGTCGTACTGAAGCTTTCTTT. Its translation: CASSQELGRTEAFF.

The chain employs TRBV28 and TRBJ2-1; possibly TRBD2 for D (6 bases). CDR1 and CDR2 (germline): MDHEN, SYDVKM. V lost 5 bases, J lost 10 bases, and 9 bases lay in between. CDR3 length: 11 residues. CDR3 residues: CASSGRSEQFF. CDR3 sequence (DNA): TGTGCCAGCAGTGGGAGGAGCGAGCAGTTCTTC.

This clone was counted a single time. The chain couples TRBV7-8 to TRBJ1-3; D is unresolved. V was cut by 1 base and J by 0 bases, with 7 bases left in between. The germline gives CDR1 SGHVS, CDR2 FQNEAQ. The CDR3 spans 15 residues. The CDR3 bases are TGTGCCAGCAGCTTAGGGGGAAACTCTGGAAACACCATATATTTT. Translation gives CASSLGGNSGNTIYF.

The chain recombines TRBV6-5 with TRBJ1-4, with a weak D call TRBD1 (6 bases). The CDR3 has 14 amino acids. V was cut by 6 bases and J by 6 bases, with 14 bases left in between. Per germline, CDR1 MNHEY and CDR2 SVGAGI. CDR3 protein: CASRSAGADEKLFF. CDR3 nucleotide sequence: TGTGCCAGCAGGTCGGCGGGGGCCGATGAAAAACTGTTTTTT.

The CDR3 sequence: CASSPSGERNTEAFF. The CDR3 DNA reads as TGTGCCAGCTCACCCTCAGGGGAACGAAACACTGAAGCTTTCTTT. This chain connects TRBV18 to TRBJ1-1; tentatively, D is TRBD1 (6 bases). The V and J ends lost 3 bases and 2 bases respectively, with 13 bases between them. This CDR3 spans 15 amino acids. The germline V gene encodes CDR1 KGHSH and CDR2 LQKENI.

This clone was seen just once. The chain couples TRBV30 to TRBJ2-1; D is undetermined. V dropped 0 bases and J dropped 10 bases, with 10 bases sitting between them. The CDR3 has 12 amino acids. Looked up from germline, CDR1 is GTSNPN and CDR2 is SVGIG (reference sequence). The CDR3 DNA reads TGTGCCTGGAGTGTAGGTCCTAAAGAGCAGTTCTTC. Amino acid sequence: CAWSVGPKEQFF.

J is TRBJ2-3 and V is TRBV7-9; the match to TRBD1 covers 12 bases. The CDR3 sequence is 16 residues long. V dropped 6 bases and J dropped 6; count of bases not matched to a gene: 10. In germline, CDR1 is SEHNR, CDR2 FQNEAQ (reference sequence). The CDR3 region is CASSVPGQGALDTQYF. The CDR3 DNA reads TGTGCCAGCAGTGTTCCGGGACAGGGGGCGCTGGATACGCAGTATTTT.